Listed here are 23 T cell receptor beta chains from one sample, sequenced in a study of post-analysis software for immune sequencing data. For these receptors, no antigen is known. Unique molecular identifiers featured in each of the TCR beta cDNA libraries. TCRdb analysed the PCR reads with MiXCR anew, one entry per CDR3 protein. The profile shows approximately 690,000 distinct CDR3 sequences, around 60% of them singletons. Whole-study results and caveats: Five TRBV segments (TRBV5-6, TRBV5-1 and TRBV20-1 among them) occurred more frequently in patients than in controls.

Sequenced material: blood. The receptors shown here come from a girl aged 2 to 9 with multiple sclerosis.

The V and J genes are TRBV7-9 and TRBJ2-1, with TRBD2 matching 7 bases. V shed 0 bases and J 3 bases; nucleotides not matched to a gene: 8. CDR1 and CDR2 (germline): SEHNR, FQNEAQ (reference sequence). The CDR3 consists of 17 residues. CDR3 sequence: CASSLAGLAEFYNEQFF. The CDR3, as DNA: TGTGCCAGCAGCTTAGCTGGCCTAGCGGAATTCTACAATGAGCAGTTCTTC.

This clonotype was counted only a few times. This chain connects TRBV3-1 to TRBJ2-7; unclear D gene. Trimming pared 0 bases from V and 0 bases from J, leaving 9 bases between. CDR1 is LGHDT and CDR2 is YNNKEL in the germline V gene (reference sequence). There are 15 residues in the CDR3. The DNA for the CDR3 is TGTGCCAGCAGCCAAGAACTTCTACTCTCCTACGAGCAGTACTTC. Translation gives CASSQELLLSYEQYF.

The chain has TRBV15 and TRBJ2-5, with D perhaps matching TRBD2 (6 bases). The germline V gene encodes CDR1 LNHNV and CDR2 YYDKDF (reference sequence). Trimming took 0 bases from V and 11 from J, leaving 13 bases between them. CDR3 length: 13 residues. The chain's CDR3 is CATSREGWGEQYF. The CDR3 region has the DNA TGTGCCACCAGCAGAGAGGGCTGGGGGGAGCAGTACTTC.

The chain is built from TRBV7-2 and TRBJ1-6; D is uncertain. Deletions cut 3 bases from V and 0 bases from J, with 15 bases between. CDR1 is SGHTA and CDR2 is FQGNSA in the germline V gene. The CDR3 covers 18 residues. CDR3 sequence reads: CASSFARQASSYNSPLHF. CDR3 DNA sequence: TGTGCCAGCAGCTTTGCTCGCCAGGCCAGCTCCTATAATTCACCCCTCCACTTT.

This chain uses TRBV5-5 with TRBJ1-2; D unresolved. Trimming removed 4 bases at V and 4 bases at J, with 17 bases between. CDR1 and CDR2 (germline): SGHKS, YYEKEE (reference sequence). CDR3 length equals 15 residues. The CDR3 sequence: CASSLSGTVLYGYTF. As DNA, the CDR3 is TGTGCCAGCAGCCTCAGTGGAACGGTCCTCTATGGCTACACCTTC.

The V and J genes are TRBV12-3 or TRBV12-4 and TRBJ2-3; TRBD2 matches 7 bases. Germline trimming cut 3 bases from V and 3 bases from J; bases unmatched to any gene: 6. The CDR3 length is 15 residues. The CDR3: CASSFAGVGTDTQYF. In DNA form, the CDR3 reads TGTGCCAGCAGTTTTGCGGGAGTCGGGACAGATACGCAGTATTTT.

This chain uses TRBV7-2 with TRBJ2-4; TRBD2 agrees at 10 bases. This CDR3 spans 17 amino acids. Germline assignment: CDR1 SGHTA and CDR2 FQGNSA. V lost 2 bases and J lost 0; bases outside the gene matches: 4. CDR3 in amino acids: CASSLRTSGVAKNIQYF. CDR3 coding DNA: TGTGCCAGCAGCTTACGTACTAGCGGGGTAGCCAAAAACATTCAGTACTTC.

The chain carries TRBV7-9 and TRBJ2-7; 7 bases align to TRBD2. Near its end, the DNA agrees better with TRBJ2-5, so the J call may be wrong. Germline values: CDR1 SEHNR, CDR2 FQNEAQ (reference sequence). The CDR3 runs to 14 residues. CDR3 in amino acids: CASSLVGEGQTQYF. The CDR3 nucleotides read TGTGCCAGCAGCTTGGTAGGGGAGGGACAGACCCAGTACTTC.

The rearrangement links TRBV5-1 to TRBJ1-1; 7 positions match TRBD1. J lost 8 bases, V lost 0 bases, and 4 bases had no gene match. Germline lookup yields CDR1 SGHRS and CDR2 YFSETQ. The CDR3 totals 13 residues. The CDR3 here is CASSLAGDREAFF. In DNA, the CDR3 is TGCGCCAGCAGCTTGGCCGGGGACAGAGAAGCTTTCTTT.

This clonotype has a single count. The genes are TRBV18 and TRBJ2-3; 11 positions match TRBD1. The V gene end was trimmed by 1 base and the J gene end by 5 bases; junction bases not matched to a gene: 2. Germline CDR1 KGHSH, CDR2 LQKENI. This CDR3 has 15 amino acids. This CDR3 reads CASSPRTGGGDTQYF. As DNA, the CDR3 is TGTGCCAGCTCACCACGGACAGGGGGCGGAGATACGCAGTATTTT. Together with reference TRBV18 and TRBJ2-3, the CDR3 gives the full variable domain: NAGVMQNPRHLVRRRGQEARLRCSPMKGHSHVYWYRQLPEEGLKFMVYLQKENIIDESGMPKERFSAEFPKEGPSILRIQQVVRGDSAAYFCASSPRTGGGDTQYFGPGTRLTVL.

A few counts support this clonotype. The chain uses TRBV5-1 and TRBJ2-7; weak D call: TRBD2 (7 bases). Germline assignment: CDR1 SGHRS and CDR2 YFSETQ. The CDR3 has 17 amino acids. Trimming stripped 4 bases from V and 5 bases from J, with 25 bases between. The CDR3 here is CASSPIQGPPGGNEQYF. The CDR3 bases are TGCGCCAGCAGCCCAATCCAGGGACCTCCGGGGGGCAACGAGCAGTACTTC.

The genes are TRBV3-1 and TRBJ1-2; TRBD1 might be the D (6 bases). From germline, CDR1 is LGHDT and CDR2 YNNKEL (reference sequence). Between the trimmed V and J ends, which lost 8 bases and 1 base, there was a span of 17 bases. This CDR3 region has 15 residues. CDR3 sequence: CASAHSGHSNYGYTF. Written as DNA, the CDR3 is TGTGCCAGCGCCCACTCGGGACACAGTAACTATGGCTACACCTTC.

This chain connects TRBV29-1 to TRBJ2-7; perhaps D is TRBD1 or TRBD2 (5 bases each). Trimming stripped 5 bases from V and 6 bases from J, with 20 bases between. Germline values: CDR1 SQVTM, CDR2 ANQGSEA. CDR3 length equals 14 residues. CDR3 coding DNA: TGCAGCGTTTTACAAGTTGGGACGCAGGCCGAGCAGTACTTC. Translation: CSVLQVGTQAEQYF.

V gene TRBV12-3 or TRBV12-4 combines with J gene TRBJ2-4, with 7 positions matching TRBD1. V gave up 5 bases and J gave up 6 bases; unmatched junction bases: 7. CDR3 length: 14 residues. Written as DNA, the CDR3 is TGTGCCAGCAGTCCGACAGGGATGGGAAACATTCAGTACTTC. Its protein is CASSPTGMGNIQYF.

This chain joins TRBV5-1 and TRBJ1-2, with D possibly being TRBD1 (6 bases). Per the germline V gene, CDR1 is SGHRS and CDR2 is YFSETQ. The CDR3 extends over 14 amino acids. Between the trimmed V and J ends, which lost 0 bases and 8 bases, there was a span of 14 bases. The CDR3 DNA is TGCGCCAGCAGCTTGGGGACAGTGGGGGACGGCTACACCTTC. It yields the protein CASSLGTVGDGYTF.

This clonotype was recorded a few times. The gene calls are TRBV7-2 and TRBJ1-2, with TRBD1 identical over 10 bases. Losses at the gene ends were 3 bases for V and 2 bases for J; bases not matched to a gene: 6. CDR1 SGHTA and CDR2 FQGNSA come from the germline V gene. This CDR3 is 16 amino acids long. The CDR3, as DNA: TGTGCCAGCAGCTTCGGCGGGACAGGGGCGAACTATGGCTACACCTTC. Its protein is CASSFGGTGANYGYTF. Using reference TRBV7-2 and TRBJ1-2 for the parts outside the CDR3, the full variable domain is GAGVSQSPSNKVTEKGKDVELRCDPISGHTALYWYRQSLGQGLEFLIYFQGNSAPDKSGLPSDRFSAERTGGSVSTLTIQRTQQEDSAVYLCASSFGGTGANYGYTFGSGTRLTVV.

This chain links TRBV12-3 or TRBV12-4 with TRBJ2-5; 11 bases fit TRBD2. CDR3 length equals 14 residues. The V and J ends lost 5 bases and 4 bases, in that order; junction bases with no gene match: 3. CDR3 bases: TGTGCCAGCAGTAGACTAGCGGGAACAGAGACCCAGTACTTC. The encoded protein is CASSRLAGTETQYF.

The chain uses TRBV29-1 and TRBJ1-1; D gene unclear. Germline V gene sequence: CDR1 SQVTM, CDR2 ANQGSEA. The germline V and J ends were trimmed by 4 bases and 1 base, with 7 bases remaining between them. There are 12 residues in the CDR3. The CDR3 sequence: CSVGVKNTEAFF. The CDR3, as DNA: TGCAGCGTTGGGGTCAAGAACACTGAAGCTTTCTTT.

Note on this clonotype: The junction differs from germline at one of its ends, possibly a read error. V gene TRBV20-1 combines with J gene TRBJ2-1, with D tentatively TRBD1 (6 bases). The CDR3 has 17 residues. The germline CDR1 and CDR2 sequences are DFQATT and SNEGSKA (reference sequence). The CDR3 loop reads CSASGASRGRRYDEQFF. The CDR3 region has the DNA TGCAGTGCTAGTGGGGCCTCAAGGGGGAGACGCTACGATGAGCAGTTCTTC.

The gene calls are TRBV30 and TRBJ2-1; D unclear. CDR1 is GTSNPN and CDR2 is SVGIG in the germline V gene (reference sequence). The CDR3 loop spans 12 amino acids. Trimming removed 2 bases at V and 5 bases at J, with 7 bases between. This chain's CDR3 is CAWSPGHNEQFF. In nucleotides, the CDR3 is TGTGCCTGGAGTCCCGGACACAATGAGCAGTTCTTC.

This chain uses TRBV6-2 or TRBV6-3 with TRBJ2-2; D is possibly TRBD2 (5 bases). Trimming took off 7 bases at V and 3 bases at J, with 12 bases between the two ends. CDR1 is MNHEY and CDR2 is SVGEGT in the germline V gene. This CDR3 region has 14 residues. CDR3 in amino acids: CASTEGRYTGELFF. CDR3 in DNA: TGTGCCAGCACTGAGGGTAGATACACCGGGGAGCTGTTTTTT.

This clonotype was seen only a few times. This chain uses TRBV20-1 with TRBJ2-3; possibly TRBD2 for D (5 bases). Germline assignment: CDR1 DFQATT and CDR2 SNEGSKA (reference sequence). The CDR3 consists of 15 residues. Between the trimmed V and J ends, which lost 5 bases and 0 bases, there was a span of 15 bases. The CDR3 nucleotides read TGCAGTGCTTCCTCTCTTTCGGGGAGCACAGATACGCAGTATTTT. It translates to CSASSLSGSTDTQYF.

The rearrangement uses TRBV4-1 and TRBJ1-6; D unclear. CDR1 is MGHRA and CDR2 is YSYEKL in the germline V gene. The CDR3 has 14 amino acids. Trimming removed 0 bases at V and 11 bases at J, with 11 bases between. DNA of the CDR3: TGCGCCAGCAGCCAAGATCTCCAGCCTCCACCCCTCCACTTT. Translating it yields CASSQDLQPPPLHF.